The entry below gives a single TCR beta chain sequence along with its context. Clones were read by immunoSEQ multiplex PCR, and TCRdb kept only the in-frame ones, dropping some. The sample consists of approximately 58,000 clones, more than 70% of them appearing once. V shed 3 bases and J 1 base; nucleotides not matched to a gene: 2. This CDR3 contains 15 residues. Germline CDR1 is LGHNA and CDR2 is YNFKEQ. The source of the sample is a study of OX40 agonist ivuxolimab in advanced cancers. Study-level information: Every 2 weeks, ivuxolimab was infused into the patients intravenously at between 0.01 and 10 mg/kg.

The chain carries TRBV4-2 and TRBJ2-2; 7 bases map to TRBD2. Specimen: CD4+ or CD8+ T cells sorted from blood, collected in a trial of the OX40 agonist ivuxolimab. This receptor was taken from an adult with an advanced solid tumor such as melanoma, head and neck, liver or kidney cancer. The CDR3 DNA reads as TGTGCCAGCAGCCATCCGGGGGGGAACACCGGGGAGCTGTTTTTT. Its protein is CASSHPGGNTGELFF.